This TCR beta chain stems from a study of low-dose radiotherapy and immunotherapy resistance in tumors. Primers used for first-strand cDNA, a TRAV- and TRBV-specific set, covered both alpha and beta chains. PCR amplification of the TCRs was performed with Phusion for 20 to 25 PCR cycles, and it relied on a constant-region primer together with a V-primer adapter. It was by in vitro transcription that isolated mRNA was amplified. TCRdb ran MiXCR on the reads and lists one entry per CDR3 protein. Of about 82,000 distinct CDR3 sequences in the sample, approximately 19% were seen once. Time point: before trial treatment. The starting material was PBMCs, obtained before treatment. The sequence derives from a male donor with prostate cancer.

This chain's CDR3 is CASSQEAGSYNEQFF. The DNA for the CDR3 is TGTGCCAGCAGCCAAGAGGCCGGGAGTTACAATGAGCAGTTCTTC. V usage is TRBV14 and J usage is TRBJ2-1; tentative D call: TRBD2 (6 bases). V lost 0 bases and J lost 4, with 10 bases in between. The germline V gene encodes CDR1 SGHDN and CDR2 FVKESK. The CDR3 length is 15 residues. Full variable domain (outside the CDR3, taken from reference TRBV14 and TRBJ2-1): EAGVTQFPSHSVIEKGQTVTLRCDPISGHDNLYWYRRVMGKEIKFLLHFVKESKQDESGMPNNRFLAERTGGTYSTLKVQPAELEDSGVYFCASSQEAGSYNEQFFGPGTRLTVL.